Below are 20 T cell receptor beta chains sequenced from a single sample in a study of CD8 T cells in Susac syndrome. cDNA came from roughly 0.53 to 1 ug RNA primed by random hexamers. TCRdb re-derived calls from the immunoSEQ multiplex PCR reads in MiXCR, one entry per CDR3 protein. The data contain 150,000 to 200,000 distinct CDR3 sequences, roughly 92% of them singletons. Source material: CD4+ T cells from PBMCs. These receptors were obtained from a human donor in good health.

The rearrangement uses TRBV2 and TRBJ2-7, with a tentative D call TRBD2 (5 bases). CDR3 length: 12 residues. Germline CDR1 reads SNHLY; CDR2 reads FYNNEI. V was clipped by 8 bases and J by 3 bases, with 11 bases between them. Here the CDR3 DNA reads TGTGCCAGCGGAAATGGACTCTACGAGCAGTACTTC. Its protein product is CASGNGLYEQYF.

The chain couples TRBV19 to TRBJ2-3; 8 bases line up with TRBD2. Germline V lookup: CDR1 LNHDA, CDR2 SQIVND (reference sequence). Unmatched junction bases numbered 10, after V lost 5 bases and J lost 6 bases. The CDR3 length is 15 residues. CDR3 DNA sequence: TGTGCCAGTAGTTATAGCGGGGATTCAAGGGATACGCAGTATTTT. Protein sequence: CASSYSGDSRDTQYF.

The chain couples TRBV24-1 to TRBJ2-2; a possible D gene is TRBD1 (6 bases). V was clipped by 3 bases and J by 6 bases, with 10 bases between them. CDR3 length equals 14 residues. CDR1 and CDR2 (germline): KGHDR, SFDVKD. CDR3 in amino acids: CATSDLTGSGELFF. CDR3 DNA sequence: TGTGCCACCAGTGATCTTACAGGGTCCGGGGAGCTGTTTTTT.

CDR3 in amino acids: CASSERGANTGELFF. Here the CDR3 DNA reads TGTGCCAGCAGTGAAAGAGGAGCGAACACCGGGGAGCTGTTTTTT. The rearrangement links TRBV6-1 to TRBJ2-2; D remains ambiguous. The V end was cut by 2 bases, the J end by 0 bases, with 7 bases between. Germline assignment: CDR1 MNHNS and CDR2 SASEGT. This CDR3 has 15 residues.

The CDR3 nucleotides are TGTGCCTGGACCAAAGGGGCGGTAGGCACAGATACGCAGTATTTT. Protein sequence: CAWTKGAVGTDTQYF. The chain recombines TRBV30 with TRBJ2-3, with D maybe TRBD1 (5 bases). Trimming took off 4 bases at V and 1 base at J, with 15 bases between the two ends. The germline CDR1 and CDR2 sequences are GTSNPN and SVGIG (reference sequence). CDR3 length equals 15 residues.

V gene TRBV28 combines with J gene TRBJ2-5; possible D gene TRBD1, 6 bases. From germline, CDR1 is MDHEN and CDR2 SYDVKM. Trimming took off 8 bases at V and 5 bases at J, with 18 bases between the two ends. This CDR3 is built from 14 residues. CDR3 DNA: TGTGCCAGCTCCCGCAGGGGAGTTGGGGAGACCCAGTACTTC. This sequence encodes CASSRRGVGETQYF.

The chain recombines TRBV7-2 with TRBJ1-2; D might be TRBD1 (5 bases). Germline CDR1 SGHTA, CDR2 FQGNSA. The V gene lost 0 bases and the J gene lost 5 bases, with 10 bases spanning the gap. The CDR3 spans 14 residues. CDR3 sequence: CASSLAVGGYGYTF. The CDR3 region has the DNA TGTGCCAGCAGCTTAGCGGTGGGGGGGTATGGCTACACCTTC.

The gene calls are TRBV3-1 and TRBJ1-2, with TRBD1 as a possible D gene (5 bases). The germline V gene has CDR1 LGHDT and CDR2 YNNKEL (reference sequence). This CDR3 spans 15 amino acids. The V end lost 4 bases, the J end lost 4 bases, and 16 bases lay between the germline ends. CDR3 sequence reads: CASSRTQGQGYGYTF. CDR3 DNA: TGTGCCAGCAGCCGCACGCAGGGTCAGGGCTATGGCTACACCTTC.

This CDR3 is CASTLRTSQGFKHEQYF. CDR3 nucleotide sequence: TGTGCCAGCACCTTAAGGACCTCACAGGGGTTTAAGCACGAGCAGTACTTC. The chain employs TRBV27 and TRBJ2-7; TRBD1 aligns across 7 bases. Germline trimming cut 7 bases from V and 5 bases from J; bases unmatched to any gene: 20. This CDR3 contains 17 residues. Looked up from germline, CDR1 is MNHEY and CDR2 is SMNVEV (reference sequence).

The J gene is TRBJ1-1, the V gene TRBV19, with D possibly being TRBD1 (5 bases). Germline CDR1 reads LNHDA; CDR2 reads SQIVND (reference sequence). The CDR3 is 15 residues long. With 4 bases removed from V and 4 bases from J, the gap between germline ends came to 16 bases. The CDR3 region has the DNA TGTGCCAGTAGTAATTCAGGGAAGATGGGCACTGAAGCTTTCTTT. Amino acid sequence: CASSNSGKMGTEAFF.

The table lists this clonotype with a count of one. J is TRBJ2-7 and V is TRBV12-3 or TRBV12-4; 8 bases align to TRBD1. This CDR3 region has 12 residues. J lost 7 bases, V lost 5 bases, and 4 bases had no gene match. The CDR3 DNA follows: TGTGCCAGCAGTCTCAGACAGGGGGAGCAGTACTTC. This sequence encodes CASSLRQGEQYF.

The chain employs TRBV9 and TRBJ2-1; D not certain. V lost 0 bases, J lost 5 bases, and 6 bases lay in between. Germline CDR1 reads SGDLS; CDR2 reads YYNGEE. The CDR3 has 13 residues. CDR3 amino acids: CASSVEGHNEQFF. In DNA form, the CDR3 reads TGTGCCAGCAGCGTAGAGGGCCACAATGAGCAGTTCTTC.

This sequence joins TRBV23-1 and TRBJ1-5; D is uncertain. TRBV23-1 is recorded as an ORF, its role being uncertain. Trimming took off 3 bases at V and 0 bases at J, with 15 bases between the two ends. The CDR3 length is 17 residues. The CDR3 nucleotides read TGCGCCAGCAGTCACCCCGGACGGCTTTATAGCAATCAGCCCCAGCATTTT. The encoded protein is CASSHPGRLYSNQPQHF.

This chain connects TRBV7-2 to TRBJ1-6, with D unclear. V lost 5 bases and J lost 5, with 13 bases in between. CDR1 and CDR2 (germline): SGHTA, FQGNSA. The CDR3 consists of 15 residues. The CDR3 reads CASSPTEADNSPLHF. The DNA of the CDR3 is TGTGCCAGCAGCCCGACGGAGGCCGATAATTCACCCCTCCACTTT.

CDR3 bases: TGTGCCAGCAGTTACTCGCCGGGACACAACTATGGCTACACCTTC. The encoded protein is CASSYSPGHNYGYTF. The chain recombines TRBV6-6 with TRBJ1-2; the D gene is possibly TRBD1 (6 bases). V lost 0 bases to trimming and J lost 2 bases, with 10 bases between them. The CDR3 totals 15 residues. Germline V gene sequence: CDR1 MNHNY, CDR2 SVGAGI (reference sequence).

The chain employs TRBV2 and TRBJ2-7, with 16 bases identical to TRBD2. The CDR3 length is 18 residues. Germline assignment: CDR1 SNHLY and CDR2 FYNNEI. V dropped 6 bases and J dropped 2; count of bases not matched to a gene: 10. The DNA of the CDR3 is TGTGCCAGCAGCGGTGGGACTAGCGGGGGGGCCCTCCCCTACGAGCAGTACTTC. It codes for CASSGGTSGGALPYEQYF.

Written as DNA, the CDR3 is TGTGCCAGCAGCCCTATAGGTGGGTCAGGGAACCACGAGCAGTACTTC. Translating gives CASSPIGGSGNHEQYF. The chain joins TRBV11-2 to TRBJ2-7, with D perhaps TRBD1 (5 bases). CDR3 length equals 16 residues. V was trimmed by 5 bases and J by 5 bases, leaving 22 bases between them. Looked up from germline, CDR1 is SGHAT and CDR2 is FQNNGV.

The chain recombines TRBV2 with TRBJ2-2, with D unresolved. The germline gives CDR1 SNHLY, CDR2 FYNNEI. CDR3 size: 11 residues. The ends were cut back, 8 bases at V and 2 bases at J, with 3 bases in the middle. The CDR3 protein is CASDNTGELFF. CDR3 nucleotide sequence: TGTGCCAGCGACAACACCGGGGAGCTGTTTTTT.

This clonotype has just one count. The J gene is TRBJ1-3, the V gene TRBV19, with D possibly TRBD1 on 6 matching bases. The germline gives CDR1 LNHDA, CDR2 SQIVND (reference sequence). Trimming removed 4 bases at V and 4 bases at J, with 17 bases between. This CDR3 region has 16 residues. This CDR3 reads CASSNTGLGTGNTIYF. The DNA of the CDR3 is TGTGCCAGTAGTAACACAGGGCTTGGAACCGGAAACACCATATATTTT.

This chain uses TRBV18 with TRBJ2-2; no reliable D call. The CDR3 is 15 residues long. Between the trimmed V and J ends, which lost 0 bases and 3 bases, there was a span of 8 bases. Germline V gene data show CDR1 as KGHSH and CDR2 as LQKENI. This chain's CDR3 is CASSPPGLDTGELFF. CDR3 bases: TGTGCCAGCTCACCACCGGGGTTGGACACCGGGGAGCTGTTTTTT. The full variable domain, with the rest looked up from reference TRBV18 and TRBJ2-2, is NAGVMQNPRHLVRRRGQEARLRCSPMKGHSHVYWYRQLPEEGLKFMVYLQKENIIDESGMPKERFSAEFPKEGPSILRIQQVVRGDSAAYFCASSPPGLDTGELFFGEGSRLTVL.